The clone carrying this T cell receptor beta chain showed up just a few times. Its antigen remains unknown. This specimen belongs to a study of T-cell memory formation after mild COVID-19. The overall study: TCR clusters mostly belonged to single donors. Study findings and constraints: CD4/CD8 balance held among clones contracting day 15 to 85, and later expanders leaned CD4+. The study detected some responding clones in pre-infection memory, suggesting cross-reactive memory joined.

Germline lookup yields CDR1 DFQATT and CDR2 SNEGSKA (reference sequence). Trimming took 5 bases from V and 6 from J, leaving 14 bases between them. The CDR3 is made up of 12 amino acids. TCRdb re-analysed the 5' RACE reads in MiXCR, keeping a single row per CDR3 protein. The sample consists of some 330,000 distinct CDR3 sequences, roughly 21% of them appearing once. The sample was PBMCs or a T cell subset sorted from them (not recorded which). The V gene is TRBV20-1, the J gene TRBJ2-7; a weak D match, TRBD2 (6 bases). The TCR comes from an adult woman who had mild COVID-19 (a few samples of this study predate the infection). Cell type and time point are not known. CDR3 protein: CSAGDFTPEQYF. The CDR3 DNA follows: TGCAGTGCTGGGGACTTCACTCCCGAGCAGTACTTC.